This T cell receptor (beta chain) was documented in a study of CD8 T cells in ankylosing spondylitis. Study-wide results and limits: Ankylosing spondylitis blood seemed to carry a telltale TCR beta motif made of fewer than 10 highly homologous variants. Clones linked with disease were CD8+ and fairly uncommon in the peripheral blood.

Quantitative molecular-barcoded 5'-RACE generated the TCR beta libraries. TCRdb reanalysed the 5' RACE reads using MiXCR and keeps one entry per CDR3 protein. This table holds about 390,000 distinct CDR3 sequences, approximately 20% found once. Germline trimming cut 3 bases from V and 8 bases from J; bases unmatched to any gene: 6. The CDR3 consists of 14 residues. A note on this clonotype: The antigen is not known.

The sample consisted of blood, either unsorted or a sorted T cell fraction (not recorded which). The J gene is TRBJ1-4, the V gene TRBV12-3 or TRBV12-4; TRBD1 matches at 7 bases. The receptor was isolated from a male donor with ankylosing spondylitis. CDR3 region: CASSLTGRVEKLFF. The CDR3 DNA is TGTGCCAGCAGTTTGACAGGGAGGGTGGAAAAACTGTTTTTT.